The source of this T cell receptor beta chain is a study of T cell responses to AZD1222 COVID-19 vaccine. Whole-study results and caveats: Along spike, vaccine-associated CD4 TCRs were found throughout, with dominance at 160-218 and 743-854. Just six or seven AZD1222 recipients tested seropositive at baseline.

Trimming removed 6 bases at V and 1 base at J, with 17 bases between. The CDR3 runs 16 residues. From germline, CDR1 is SEHNR and CDR2 FQNEAQ (reference sequence). TCRdb's table, derived via immunoSEQ multiplex PCR, lists solely in-frame clones and lacks some. The sample lists 95,000 or so clones, roughly 89% occurring once. A remark on this clone: The antigen is not known.

The gene calls are TRBV7-9 and TRBJ2-3; D might be TRBD1 or TRBD2, each matching 5 bases. This sequence originates from an adult in good health. Specimen: peripheral blood, collected on day 0 of MenACWY control vaccination. The CDR3: CASRGSRGAGTDTQYF. The CDR3, as DNA: TGTGCCAGCAGAGGGTCTAGAGGGGCTGGCACAGATACGCAGTATTTT.